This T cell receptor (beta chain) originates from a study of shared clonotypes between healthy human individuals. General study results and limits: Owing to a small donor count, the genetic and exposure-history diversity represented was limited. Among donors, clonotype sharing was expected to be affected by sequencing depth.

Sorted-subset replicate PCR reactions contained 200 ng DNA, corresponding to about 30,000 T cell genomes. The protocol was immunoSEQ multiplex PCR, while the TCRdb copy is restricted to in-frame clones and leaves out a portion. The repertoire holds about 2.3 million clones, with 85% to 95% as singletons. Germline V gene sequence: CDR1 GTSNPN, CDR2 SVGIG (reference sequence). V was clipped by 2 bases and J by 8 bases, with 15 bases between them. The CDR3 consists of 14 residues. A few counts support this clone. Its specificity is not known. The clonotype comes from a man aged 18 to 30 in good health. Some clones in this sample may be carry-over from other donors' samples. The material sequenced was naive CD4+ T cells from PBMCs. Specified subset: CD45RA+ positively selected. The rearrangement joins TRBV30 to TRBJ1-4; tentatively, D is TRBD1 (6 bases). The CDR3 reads CAWSPVRGSEKLFF. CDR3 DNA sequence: TGTGCCTGGAGTCCAGTCAGGGGATCGGAAAAACTGTTTTTT.